Presented here are 12 T cell receptor beta chains from one specimen sequenced in a study of blood T cell repertoires in COVID-19. Assay used: immunoSEQ multiplex PCR; TCRdb lists only in-frame clones, some missing. The data contain roughly 110,000 clones, more than 75% of them seen just once; the ten biggest clones take up under 8%. Specimen: peripheral blood. The receptor set was obtained from a man between 65 and 85 years old with acute or convalescent COVID-19.

This clone was picked up a small number of times. The genes are TRBV9 and TRBJ2-7; D perhaps matches TRBD1 (5 bases). The length of the CDR3 is 14 residues. Germline CDR1 SGDLS, CDR2 YYNGEE. Trimming left V 0 bases short and J 3 bases short, with 10 bases between. The CDR3 DNA reads as TGTGCCAGCAGCGTAGGTGGGGCCGGCTACGAGCAGTACTTC. It specifies CASSVGGAGYEQYF.

The chain uses TRBV30 and TRBJ2-3, with a possible D match to TRBD1 (8 bases). With 1 base removed from V and 4 bases from J, the gap between germline ends came to 18 bases. Germline CDR1 reads GTSNPN; CDR2 reads SVGIG (reference sequence). This CDR3 comprises 16 residues. CDR3 amino acids: CAWSANTGGGPDTQYF. CDR3 DNA: TGTGCCTGGAGTGCAAACACAGGGGGGGGACCAGATACGCAGTATTTT.

The chain carries TRBV5-1 and TRBJ2-2; 10 positions agree with TRBD1. This CDR3 has 19 residues. Germline CDR1 SGHRS, CDR2 YFSETQ. V lost 4 bases and J lost 1; bases outside the gene matches: 13. CDR3 sequence: CASSRGDRGHVLNTGELFF. CDR3 nucleotides: TGCGCCAGCAGCCGGGGGGACAGGGGCCACGTCTTGAACACCGGGGAGCTGTTTTTT. Full variable domain (rest looked up from reference TRBV5-1 and TRBJ2-2): KAGVTQTPRYLIKTRGQQVTLSCSPISGHRSVSWYQQTPGQGLQFLFEYFSETQRNKGNFPGRFSGRQFSNSRSEMNVSTLELGDSALYLCASSRGDRGHVLNTGELFFGEGSRLTVL.

CDR3 sequence (DNA): TGTGCCAGCAGCTCCCGACAGGGTAGAAGCGGCTACACCTTC. Translating gives CASSSRQGRSGYTF. The V call is TRBV7-9, the J call TRBJ1-2, with 7 positions matching TRBD1. This CDR3 is 14 amino acids long. V shed 4 bases and J 8 bases; nucleotides not matched to a gene: 10. CDR1 and CDR2 from the germline V gene are SEHNR and FQNEAQ (reference sequence).

The chain employs TRBV10-1 and TRBJ2-3, with TRBD2 matching over 8 bases. The CDR3 is 16 residues long. V shed 0 bases, J shed 5 bases, and the junction held 7 bases outside the gene matches. CDR1 is WNHNN, CDR2 SYGVQD, per germline (reference sequence). CDR3 nucleotide sequence: TGCGCCAGCAGTGAGTCCGGGACTAGGTCCGGAGATACGCAGTATTTT. As protein: CASSESGTRSGDTQYF.

This clone was detected once. The chain couples TRBV30 to TRBJ2-3, with TRBD2 identical over 9 bases. The germline V gene encodes CDR1 GTSNPN and CDR2 SVGIG (reference sequence). J was trimmed by 6 bases and V by 2 bases; bases with no gene match: 9. This CDR3 is built from 15 residues. The CDR3 DNA reads as TGTGCCTGGAGTCCCCGGCGGGGGGGCTCCGATACGCAGTATTTT. Its protein is CAWSPRRGGSDTQYF.

This rearrangement joins TRBV30 to TRBJ1-1; 7 bases are a match to TRBD1. The germline V gene has CDR1 GTSNPN and CDR2 SVGIG (reference sequence). V gave up 4 bases and J gave up 0 bases; unmatched junction bases: 2. This CDR3 comprises 13 residues. DNA of the CDR3: TGTGCCTGGAAAGACAGGGTGAACACTGAAGCTTTCTTT. Its translation is CAWKDRVNTEAFF.

The V and J genes are TRBV7-8 and TRBJ2-1; the D is unclear. Germline lookup yields CDR1 SGHVS and CDR2 FQNEAQ. This CDR3 spans 16 amino acids. Trimming took 2 bases from V and 4 from J, leaving 15 bases between them. In DNA form, the CDR3 reads TGTGCCAGCAGCTTACCCCCATTCAGAGGATACAATGAGCAGTTCTTC. Residues: CASSLPPFRGYNEQFF.

This chain links TRBV23-1 with TRBJ2-7, with 9 bases that match TRBD2. TRBV23-1 is known as an ORF, though its function is uncertain. The CDR3 runs to 15 residues. Trimming cost V 4 bases and J 2 bases; bases outside gene matches: 6. CDR3 loop: CASSRTSGPTYEQYF. The CDR3 DNA follows: TGCGCCAGCAGTCGAACTAGCGGGCCGACCTACGAGCAGTACTTC.

For the CDR3, the DNA is TGTGCCAGCAGTCCACAGACACCCTCCTACGAGCAGTACTTC. Translating gives CASSPQTPSYEQYF. The chain combines TRBV7-9 with TRBJ2-7; D uncertain. Germline V gene data show CDR1 as SEHNR and CDR2 as FQNEAQ (reference sequence). V lost 6 bases, J lost 0 bases, and 12 bases lay in between. The CDR3 sequence is 14 residues long.

The chain carries TRBV7-9 and TRBJ2-5; tentative D call: TRBD1 (5 bases). Trimming took 1 base from V and 5 from J, leaving 11 bases between them. CDR3 length: 14 amino acids. Germline V CDR1 and CDR2: SEHNR, FQNEAQ (reference sequence). The CDR3, as DNA: TGTGCCAGCAGCTTAGATCCCAGGGTGGAGACCCAGTACTTC. It specifies CASSLDPRVETQYF.

The chain links TRBV28 to TRBJ1-2; D is undetermined. Germline V gene data show CDR1 as MDHEN and CDR2 as SYDVKM. Trimming stripped 8 bases from V and 8 bases from J, with 15 bases between. The CDR3 sequence is 12 residues long. CDR3 loop: CASGSQVYGYTF. CDR3 DNA: TGTGCCAGCGGATCTCAGGTTTACGGCTACACCTTC.